The 22 T cell receptor beta chains below come from one sample, sequenced in a study of blood T cell repertoires in COVID-19. Measured with immunoSEQ multiplex PCR; TCRdb has only the in-frame clones, and not every one. The sample records about 160,000 clones, around 81% being singletons. The source material was peripheral blood. These receptors all come from a man between 65 and 79 years old who had recovered from COVID-19.

CDR3 coding DNA: TGTGCCACCAGTGATGGGGCTCTTGGCGGAGAGACCCAGTACTTC. It translates to CATSDGALGGETQYF. J is TRBJ2-5 and V is TRBV24-1; D might be TRBD1 (5 bases). Trimming removed 3 bases at V and 4 bases at J, with 14 bases between. Germline V gene data show CDR1 as KGHDR and CDR2 as SFDVKD. The CDR3 is 15 amino acids.

DNA for the CDR3: TGTGCCAGCAGTTTAGGGCGCACAGATACGCAGTATTTT. Translation gives CASSLGRTDTQYF. This rearrangement joins TRBV12-3 or TRBV12-4 to TRBJ2-3; D is uncertain. The CDR3 is 13 residues long. V was cut by 1 base and J by 1 base, with 3 bases left in between.

This chain links TRBV14 with TRBJ2-5; D perhaps matches TRBD1 (5 bases). This CDR3 comprises 16 residues. V gave up 5 bases and J gave up 3 bases, with 19 bases separating them. Germline CDR1 is SGHDN and CDR2 is FVKESK. The CDR3 loop is CASSSHDWGQKETQYF. For the CDR3, the DNA is TGTGCCAGCAGCTCCCATGATTGGGGCCAGAAAGAGACCCAGTACTTC. The full variable domain, completed using reference TRBV14 and TRBJ2-5, is EAGVTQFPSHSVIEKGQTVTLRCDPISGHDNLYWYRRVMGKEIKFLLHFVKESKQDESGMPNNRFLAERTGGTYSTLKVQPAELEDSGVYFCASSSHDWGQKETQYFGPGTRLLVL.

The rearrangement uses TRBV3-1 (or the pseudogene TRBV3-2) and TRBJ2-5; 10 nucleotides match TRBD1. Germline trimming cut 4 bases from V and 5 bases from J; bases unmatched to any gene: 7. This CDR3 comprises 15 residues. CDR1 is LGHDT, CDR2 YNNKEL, per germline (reference sequence). CDR3 coding DNA: TGTGCCAGCAGCCTTACGGGACAGGGGTCCGAGACCCAGTACTTC. Its protein product is CASSLTGQGSETQYF.

The genes are TRBV18 and TRBJ1-1; 7 nucleotides line up with TRBD1. With 3 bases clipped from V and 3 bases from J, the junction kept 4 bases outside the gene matches. Germline CDR1 is KGHSH and CDR2 is LQKENI. CDR3 length equals 14 residues. CDR3 nucleotide sequence: TGTGCCAGCTCACCCCTGACAGGGTACACTGAAGCTTTCTTT. Translation: CASSPLTGYTEAFF.

V usage is TRBV6-5 and J usage is TRBJ2-3; TRBD2 is a possible D gene (5 bases). This CDR3 comprises 13 residues. V lost 8 bases and J lost 11, with 20 bases in between. Germline assignment: CDR1 MNHEY and CDR2 SVGAGI. The CDR3 DNA is TGTGCCAGCGGTCAGGACCCCAGCGGAGGGCAGTATTTT. It is translated as CASGQDPSGGQYF.

This clone was detected only once. The rearrangement joins TRBV28 to TRBJ2-2, with D possibly matching TRBD2 (6 bases). CDR3 size: 14 residues. Germline-derived CDR1 and CDR2 are MDHEN and SYDVKM. V gave up 2 bases and J gave up 8 bases, with 12 bases separating them. Here the CDR3 reads CASSLNQGGGELFF. The DNA for the CDR3 is TGTGCCAGCAGTTTAAACCAGGGAGGTGGGGAGCTGTTTTTT.

CDR3 region: CASSVRDSGNTIYF. In nucleotides, the CDR3 is TGTGCCAGTAGTGTTCGGGACAGTGGAAACACCATATATTTT. The chain joins TRBV19 to TRBJ1-3; 7 nucleotides agree with TRBD1. V lost 5 bases to trimming and J lost 3 bases; unmatched junction nucleotides: 4. Germline CDR1 is LNHDA and CDR2 is SQIVND (reference sequence). This CDR3 is built from 14 residues.

Regarding this clone: Other nucleotide sequences from this sample produce the same CDR3. The V gene is TRBV4-1, the J gene TRBJ1-5; D is perhaps TRBD1 (6 bases). The germline V gene has CDR1 MGHRA and CDR2 YSYEKL. The length of the CDR3 is 15 residues. With 4 bases removed from V and 2 bases from J, the gap between germline ends came to 12 bases. CDR3 coding DNA: TGCGCCAGCAGCCCCCGAGAGGGGGGCAATCAGCCCCAGCATTTT. As protein: CASSPREGGNQPQHF.

This clone was observed a handful of times. The V gene is TRBV10-1, the J gene TRBJ1-1, with 9 bases matching TRBD1. The V gene's germline CDR1 is WNHNN and CDR2 SYGVQD (reference sequence). Trimming removed 8 bases from V and 0 bases from J; junction bases left unmatched: 1. The CDR3 runs to 13 residues. The CDR3 region has the DNA TGCGCCAGCGGGACAGGGTTGAACACTGAAGCTTTCTTT. This translates into CASGTGLNTEAFF.

The V gene is TRBV19, the J gene TRBJ1-2; 10 nucleotides line up with TRBD1. The germline V gene encodes CDR1 LNHDA and CDR2 SQIVND (reference sequence). J was trimmed by 6 bases and V by 4 bases; bases with no gene match: 17. This CDR3 is 18 amino acids long. The DNA of the CDR3 is TGTGCCAGTAGTAAGACAGCGGGACAGGGGACTAAATCCGATGGCTACACCTTC. It codes for CASSKTAGQGTKSDGYTF.

This clone was seen more than once but under ten times. The chain combines TRBV2 with TRBJ1-6; TRBD1 aligns across 11 bases. Germline V CDR1 and CDR2: SNHLY, FYNNEI. The CDR3 is 15 amino acids. V gave up 7 bases and J gave up 7 bases; unmatched junction bases: 6. CDR3 in DNA: TGTGCCAGCATGTTGGGACAGGGGGACAATTCACCCCTCCACTTT. It encodes CASMLGQGDNSPLHF.

The chain carries TRBV11-2 and TRBJ1-1; 7 positions match TRBD1. J gave up 6 bases and V 2 bases, and 6 bases lay outside the gene matches. In germline, CDR1 is SGHAT, CDR2 FQNNGV. This CDR3 spans 14 amino acids. The CDR3 loop is CASSLTLQGAEAFF. The CDR3 bases are TGTGCCAGCAGCTTAACCTTGCAGGGGGCTGAAGCTTTCTTT. The whole variable domain, filled in from reference TRBV11-2 and TRBJ1-1, reads EAGVAQSPRYKIIEKRQSVAFWCNPISGHATLYWYQQILGQGPKLLIQFQNNGVVDDSQLPKDRFSAERLKGVDSTLKIQPAKLEDSAVYLCASSLTLQGAEAFFGQGTRLTVV.

The J gene is TRBJ1-5, the V gene TRBV30; D unresolved. Trimming left V 5 bases short and J 3 bases short, with 11 bases between. The CDR3 contains 13 residues. Germline CDR1 and CDR2: GTSNPN and SVGIG (reference sequence). The CDR3 coding sequence is TGTGCCTGGTCTTCTACCCCCAATCAGCCCCAGCATTTT. It yields the protein CAWSSTPNQPQHF.

The chain recombines TRBV3-1 (or the pseudogene TRBV3-2) with TRBJ1-1, with TRBD1 matching 8 bases. CDR1 and CDR2 (germline): LGHDT, YNNKEL (reference sequence). The CDR3 covers 15 residues. Trimming removed 5 bases from V and 4 bases from J; junction bases left unmatched: 9. CDR3 protein: CASSSDRARVTEAFF. The CDR3, as DNA: TGTGCCAGCAGCTCGGACAGGGCTCGTGTCACTGAAGCTTTCTTT.

The chain links TRBV30 to TRBJ1-5; D unresolved. The CDR3 loop spans 13 amino acids. Germline V lookup: CDR1 GTSNPN, CDR2 SVGIG (reference sequence). The CDR3 here is CAYGGTAGQPQHF. The CDR3 nucleotides are TGTGCTTACGGAGGCACAGCGGGTCAGCCCCAGCATTTT.

V usage is TRBV2 and J usage is TRBJ1-5; D is ambiguous. The length of the CDR3 is 13 residues. V lost 1 base and J lost 9, with 10 bases in between. Germline V gene lookup returns CDR1 SNHLY and CDR2 FYNNEI. CDR3 in DNA: TGTGCCAGCAGTGAAGGGGAGTTGGGGCCCCAGCATTTT. Translation: CASSEGELGPQHF. Looking up the rest from reference TRBV2 and TRBJ1-5 gives the full variable domain: EPEVTQTPSHQVTQMGQEVILRCVPISNHLYFYWYRQILGQKVEFLVSFYNNEISEKSEIFDDQFSVERPDGSNFTLKIRSTKLEDSAMYFCASSEGELGPQHFGDGTRLSIL.

The chain combines TRBV5-1 with TRBJ2-2; 14 bases are a match to TRBD2. The CDR3 spans 18 residues. The V gene's germline CDR1 is SGHRS and CDR2 YFSETQ. V lost 0 bases, J lost 0 bases, and 1 base stayed unmatched. The CDR3 DNA sequence: TGCGCCAGCAGCTTGGGACTAGCGGGAGGGCCGAACACCGGGGAGCTGTTTTTT. Its translation: CASSLGLAGGPNTGELFF.

This chain joins TRBV4-1 and TRBJ2-1; 11 nucleotides line up with TRBD2. The CDR3 covers 17 residues. The V gene's germline CDR1 is MGHRA and CDR2 YSYEKL. The junction had 8 bases not matched to a gene; V was cut back by 0 bases and J by 7 bases. The CDR3 nucleotides are TGCGCCAGCAGCCAAGATAGACGACTAGCGGGATGGAATGAGCAGTTCTTC. This sequence encodes CASSQDRRLAGWNEQFF.

The chain links TRBV18 to TRBJ2-7; 13 bases are a match to TRBD2. Trimming cost V 5 bases and J 7 bases; bases outside gene matches: 5. CDR1 and CDR2 (germline): KGHSH, LQKENI. The CDR3 is 14 amino acids. The CDR3 region is CASSEGLAGREQYF. DNA for the CDR3: TGTGCCAGCTCAGAGGGACTAGCGGGAAGAGAGCAGTACTTC.

In this sample, this clone turned up once. The genes are TRBV2 and TRBJ1-4, with TRBD1 matching 8 bases. This CDR3 is 15 amino acids long. Germline CDR1 and CDR2: SNHLY and FYNNEI. V trimming: 6 bases; J trimming: 7 bases; junction bases outside the gene matches: 10. The DNA of the CDR3 is TGTGCCAGCAGCCCGGGGAACAGGGGGGCTGAAAAACTGTTTTTT. Its protein is CASSPGNRGAEKLFF.

This clone has just one count. V usage is TRBV5-4 and J usage is TRBJ2-1; perhaps TRBD2 as D (5 bases). V dropped 9 bases and J dropped 3 bases, with 16 bases sitting between them. The germline gives CDR1 SGHNT, CDR2 YYREEE (reference sequence). The CDR3 loop spans 14 amino acids. The CDR3 reads CATTQAENYNEQFF. The CDR3 DNA sequence: TGTGCCACCACGCAAGCGGAGAACTACAATGAGCAGTTCTTC.